This entry lists 6 T cell receptor beta chains sequenced from one sample in a study of T-cell reconstitution after alpha-beta-depleted transplantation in children. It was with unique molecular identifiers that the TCRbeta library was prepared. Using its own MiXCR run on the PCR reads, TCRdb lists one record per CDR3 protein. The sample contains tens of thousands of distinct CDR3 sequences, roughly 4.5% of which appear only once. The material sequenced was PBMCs, mostly from graft donor cells, taken 180 days after TCRalphabeta/CD19-depleted stem cell transplant. Receptors originate from a boy younger than two who had a stem cell transplant for acute myeloid leukemia, so the T cells may come from the graft donor.

This clonotype was seen ten or more times. This chain links TRBV9 with TRBJ1-1; 10 bases fit TRBD1. V lost 0 bases, J lost 6 bases, and 2 bases stayed unmatched. Per the germline V gene, CDR1 is SGDLS and CDR2 is YYNGEE. This CDR3 has 14 residues. CDR3: CASSVEDRGAEAFF. The CDR3 DNA reads as TGTGCCAGCAGCGTAGAGGACAGGGGGGCTGAAGCTTTCTTT.

Many counts were recorded for this clonotype. The chain links TRBV10-3 to TRBJ2-2, with unresolved D. Between the trimmed V and J ends, which lost 0 bases and 1 base, there was a span of 6 bases. The CDR3 contains 15 residues. Germline CDR1 ENHRY, CDR2 SYGVKD. The CDR3 is CAISESRGNTGELFF. DNA for the CDR3: TGTGCCATCAGTGAGTCCCGCGGGAACACCGGGGAGCTGTTTTTT.

This clonotype was observed at least ten times. The chain is built from TRBV29-1 and TRBJ2-1; 13 nucleotides align to TRBD2. The CDR3 has 16 amino acids. Germline values: CDR1 SQVTM, CDR2 ANQGSEA. Trimming took 6 bases from V and 1 from J; bases not matched to a gene: 6. The CDR3 DNA follows: TGCAGCGTAAGACTAGCGGGGGGCCGGTCCTACAATGAGCAGTTCTTC. Its protein is CSVRLAGGRSYNEQFF.

Comment on this clonotype: A much larger clone differs by one base, so this may be a read error. The chain links TRBV20-1 to TRBJ2-5; D is perhaps TRBD1 (6 bases). The CDR3 length is 12 residues. CDR1 is DFQATT, CDR2 SNEGSKA, per germline (reference sequence). CDR3 sequence reads: CCADTGSETQYF. In nucleotides, the CDR3 is TGCTGTGCGGACACAGGGTCAGAGACCCAGTACTTC.

This clonotype was counted many times. The V and J genes are TRBV20-1 and TRBJ2-7; either TRBD1 or TRBD2 may supply D (5 bases each). Germline assignment: CDR1 DFQATT and CDR2 SNEGSKA (reference sequence). The CDR3 has 14 residues. With 2 bases removed from V and 3 bases from J, the gap between germline ends came to 14 bases. CDR3: CSARLTRDGYEQYF. The DNA for the CDR3 is TGCAGTGCTAGACTAACCCGGGACGGCTACGAGCAGTACTTC.

This clonotype was picked up many times. CDR3 sequence reads: CSGVVGTGELFF. The CDR3, as DNA: TGCAGTGGGGTTGTAGGGACCGGGGAGCTGTTTTTT. V is TRBV20-1 and J is TRBJ2-2; D call uncertain. The CDR3 has 12 amino acids. CDR1 is DFQATT, CDR2 SNEGSKA, per germline (reference sequence). Deletions cut 7 bases from V and 5 bases from J, with 11 bases between.